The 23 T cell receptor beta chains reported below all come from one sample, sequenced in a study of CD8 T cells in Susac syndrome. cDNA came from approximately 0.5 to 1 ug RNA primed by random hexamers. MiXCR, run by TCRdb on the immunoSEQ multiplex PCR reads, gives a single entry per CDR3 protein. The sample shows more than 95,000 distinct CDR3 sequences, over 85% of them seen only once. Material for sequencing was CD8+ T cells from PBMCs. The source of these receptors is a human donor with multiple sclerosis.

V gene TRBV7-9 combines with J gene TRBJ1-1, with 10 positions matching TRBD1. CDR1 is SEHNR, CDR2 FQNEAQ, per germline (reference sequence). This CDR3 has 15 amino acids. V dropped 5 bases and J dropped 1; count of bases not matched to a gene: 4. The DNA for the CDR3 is TGTGCCAGCAGCGCCCGGGACAGGGGGAACACTGAAGCTTTCTTT. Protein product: CASSARDRGNTEAFF.

The CDR3 sequence is CASSQASQGNQPQHF. DNA of the CDR3: TGCGCCAGCAGCCAAGCGAGCCAGGGAAATCAGCCCCAGCATTTT. This chain joins TRBV4-1 and TRBJ1-5; tentative D call: TRBD1 (5 bases). V shed 1 base and J shed 4 bases, with 11 bases lying between them. CDR1 is MGHRA, CDR2 YSYEKL, per germline. The CDR3 contains 15 residues.

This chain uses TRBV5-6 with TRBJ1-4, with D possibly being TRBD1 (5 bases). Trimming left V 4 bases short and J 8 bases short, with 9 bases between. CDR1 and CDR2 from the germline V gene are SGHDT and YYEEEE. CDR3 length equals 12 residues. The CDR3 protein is CASSLGGEKLFF. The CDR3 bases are TGTGCCAGCAGCCTTGGGGGGGAAAAACTGTTTTTT.

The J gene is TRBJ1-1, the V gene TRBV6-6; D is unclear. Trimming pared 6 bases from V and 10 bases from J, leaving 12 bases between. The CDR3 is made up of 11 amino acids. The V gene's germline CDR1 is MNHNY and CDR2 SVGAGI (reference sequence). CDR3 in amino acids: CASSWTVLAFF. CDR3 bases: TGTGCCAGCAGCTGGACCGTTCTAGCTTTCTTT.

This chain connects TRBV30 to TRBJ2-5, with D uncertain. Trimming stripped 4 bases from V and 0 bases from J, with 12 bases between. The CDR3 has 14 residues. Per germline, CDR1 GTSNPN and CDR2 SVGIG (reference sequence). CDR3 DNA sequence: TGTGCCTGGACCCCGGACGCGAACCAAGAGACCCAGTACTTC. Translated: CAWTPDANQETQYF.

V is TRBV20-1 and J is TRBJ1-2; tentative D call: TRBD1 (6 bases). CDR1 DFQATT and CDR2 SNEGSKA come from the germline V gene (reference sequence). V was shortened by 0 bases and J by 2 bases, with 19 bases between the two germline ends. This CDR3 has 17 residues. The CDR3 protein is CSARDTGGGSLNYGYTF. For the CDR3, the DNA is TGCAGTGCTAGAGACACCGGCGGGGGCTCCCTAAACTATGGCTACACCTTC.

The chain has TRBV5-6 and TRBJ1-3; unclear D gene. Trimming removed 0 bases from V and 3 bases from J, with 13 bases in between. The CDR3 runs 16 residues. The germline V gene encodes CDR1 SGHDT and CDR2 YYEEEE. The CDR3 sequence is CASSLGQLARGNTIYF. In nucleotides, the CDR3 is TGTGCCAGCAGCTTGGGGCAGCTCGCCCGTGGAAACACCATATATTTT.

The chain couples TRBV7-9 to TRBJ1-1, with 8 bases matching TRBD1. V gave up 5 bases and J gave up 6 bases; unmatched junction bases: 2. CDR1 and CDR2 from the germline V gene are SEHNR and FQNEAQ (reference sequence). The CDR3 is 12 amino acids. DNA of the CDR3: TGTGCCAGCAGCAAGGACAGGGCTGAAGCTTTCTTT. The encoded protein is CASSKDRAEAFF.

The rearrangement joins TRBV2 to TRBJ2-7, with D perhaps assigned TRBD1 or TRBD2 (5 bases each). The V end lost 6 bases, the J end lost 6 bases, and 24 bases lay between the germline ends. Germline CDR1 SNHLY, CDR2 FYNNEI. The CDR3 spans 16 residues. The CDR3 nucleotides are TGTGCCAGCAGGGAGTGGGGCCCTACTAGTTTCGGCGAGCAGTACGTC. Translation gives CASREWGPTSFGEQYV.

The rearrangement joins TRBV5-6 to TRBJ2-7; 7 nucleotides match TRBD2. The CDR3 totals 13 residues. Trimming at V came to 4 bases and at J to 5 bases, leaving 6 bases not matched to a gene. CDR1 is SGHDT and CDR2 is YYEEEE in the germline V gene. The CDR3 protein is CASSLGTTNEQYV. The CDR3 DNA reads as TGTGCCAGCAGCCTCGGGACTACGAACGAGCAGTACGTC.

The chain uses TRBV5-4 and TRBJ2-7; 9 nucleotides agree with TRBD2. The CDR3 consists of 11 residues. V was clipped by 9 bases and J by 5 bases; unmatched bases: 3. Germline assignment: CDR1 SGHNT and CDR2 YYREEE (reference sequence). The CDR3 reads CATGLANEQYF. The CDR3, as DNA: TGTGCCACGGGACTAGCTAACGAGCAGTACTTC. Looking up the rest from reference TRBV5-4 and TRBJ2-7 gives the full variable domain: ETGVTQSPTHLIKTRGQQVTLRCSSQSGHNTVSWYQQALGQGPQFIFQYYREEENGRGNFPPRFSGLQFPNYSSELNVNALELDDSALYLCATGLANEQYFGPGTRLTVT.

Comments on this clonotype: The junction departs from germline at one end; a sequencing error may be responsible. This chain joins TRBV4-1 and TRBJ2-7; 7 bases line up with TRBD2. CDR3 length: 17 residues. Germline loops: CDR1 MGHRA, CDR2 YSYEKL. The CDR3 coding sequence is TGCGCCAGCAGCCAAGGTCCCGGGGAGGGATATCCCTACGGGCAGTACTTC. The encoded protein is CASSQGPGEGYPYGQYF.

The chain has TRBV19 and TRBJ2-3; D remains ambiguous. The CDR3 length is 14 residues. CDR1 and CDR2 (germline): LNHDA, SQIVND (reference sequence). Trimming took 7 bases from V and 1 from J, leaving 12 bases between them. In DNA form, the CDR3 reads TGTGCCAGTATACGGTCCTCGCGCACAGATACGCAGTATTTT. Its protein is CASIRSSRTDTQYF.

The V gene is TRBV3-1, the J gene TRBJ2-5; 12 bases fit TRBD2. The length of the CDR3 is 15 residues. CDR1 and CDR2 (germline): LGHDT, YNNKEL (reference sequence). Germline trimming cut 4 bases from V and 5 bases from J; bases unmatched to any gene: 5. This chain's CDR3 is CASSPRLAGEETQYF. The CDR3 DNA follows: TGTGCCAGCAGCCCGCGACTAGCGGGAGAGGAGACCCAGTACTTC.

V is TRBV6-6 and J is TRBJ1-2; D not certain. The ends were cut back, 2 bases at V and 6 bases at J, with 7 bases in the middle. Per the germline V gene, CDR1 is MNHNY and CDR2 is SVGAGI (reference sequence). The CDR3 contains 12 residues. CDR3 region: CASSYTRDGYTF. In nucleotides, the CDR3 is TGTGCCAGCAGTTACACCCGGGATGGCTACACCTTC.

The chain's CDR3 is CASSQGTGDFQETQYF. The CDR3 DNA is TGTGCCAGCAGCCAAGGGACAGGGGACTTCCAAGAGACCCAGTACTTC. The J gene is TRBJ2-5, the V gene TRBV4-2, with 9 positions matching TRBD1. Germline assignment: CDR1 LGHNA and CDR2 YNFKEQ. Losses at the gene ends were 1 base for V and 1 base for J; bases not matched to a gene: 4. This CDR3 contains 16 residues.

The CDR3 coding sequence is TGTGCCAGCAGTGAATATGGGGGTTTAGCCGGGGAGCTGTTTTTT. Protein: CASSEYGGLAGELFF. V and J are TRBV25-1 and TRBJ2-2; the D gene could be TRBD1 or TRBD2 (5 bases each). In germline, CDR1 is MGHDK, CDR2 SYGVNS. CDR3 length: 15 amino acids. Between the trimmed V and J ends, which lost 0 bases and 6 bases, there was a span of 11 bases.

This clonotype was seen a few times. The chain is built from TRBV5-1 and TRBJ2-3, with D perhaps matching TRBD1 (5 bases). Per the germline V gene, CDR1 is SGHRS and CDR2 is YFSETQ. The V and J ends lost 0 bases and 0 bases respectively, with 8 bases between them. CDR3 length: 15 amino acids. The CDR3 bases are TGCGCCAGCAGCTTGGGAAGGGGCAGCACAGATACGCAGTATTTT. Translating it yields CASSLGRGSTDTQYF.

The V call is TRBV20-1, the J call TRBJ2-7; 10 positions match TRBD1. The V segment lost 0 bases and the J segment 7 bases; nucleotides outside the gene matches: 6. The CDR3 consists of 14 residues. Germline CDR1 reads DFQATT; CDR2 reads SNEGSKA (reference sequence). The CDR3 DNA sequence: TGCAGTGCTAGAGATCTGGGACAGGGGTATGAGCAGTACTTC. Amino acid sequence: CSARDLGQGYEQYF.

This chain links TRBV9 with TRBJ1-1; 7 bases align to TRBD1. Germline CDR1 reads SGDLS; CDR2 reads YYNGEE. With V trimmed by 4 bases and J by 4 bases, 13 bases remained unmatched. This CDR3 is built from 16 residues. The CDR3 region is CASSIGQVFPATEAFF. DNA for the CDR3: TGTGCCAGCAGCATAGGACAGGTCTTTCCTGCCACTGAAGCTTTCTTT.

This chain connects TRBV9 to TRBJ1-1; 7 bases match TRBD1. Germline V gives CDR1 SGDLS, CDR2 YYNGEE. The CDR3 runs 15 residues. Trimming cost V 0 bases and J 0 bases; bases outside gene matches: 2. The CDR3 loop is CASSVGQGLNTEAFF. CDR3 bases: TGTGCCAGCAGCGTAGGACAGGGATTGAACACTGAAGCTTTCTTT.

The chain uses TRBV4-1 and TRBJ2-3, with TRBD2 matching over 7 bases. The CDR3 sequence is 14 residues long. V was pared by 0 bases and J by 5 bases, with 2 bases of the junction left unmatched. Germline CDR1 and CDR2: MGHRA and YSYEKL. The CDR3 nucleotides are TGCGCCAGCAGCCAAGATCCGGGGGGAGATACGCAGTATTTT. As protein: CASSQDPGGDTQYF.

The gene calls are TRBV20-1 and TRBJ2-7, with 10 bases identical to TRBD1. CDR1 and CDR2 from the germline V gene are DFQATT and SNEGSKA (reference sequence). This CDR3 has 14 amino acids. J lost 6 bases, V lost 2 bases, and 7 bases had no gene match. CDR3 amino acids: CSARHRDRGIEQYF. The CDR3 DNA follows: TGCAGTGCTAGACACCGGGACAGGGGAATCGAGCAGTACTTC.